This T cell receptor beta chain was observed in a study of neurological immune-mediated disorders. Findings and caveats of the study: Private repertoires in all groups were suggested, as expanded clones shared no CDR3 amino acid sequences across subjects.

This clonotype has ten or more counts. The antigen remains unidentified. The V and J ends lost 3 bases and 3 bases respectively, with 13 bases between them. The CDR3 sequence is 14 residues long. Germline V CDR1 and CDR2: SGHKS, YYEKEE (reference sequence). Where libraries were unsorted, they were derived from 2 million PBMCs stored at -80 degrees C. With 10-nucleotide random UMIs, 5'RACE was used to make the cDNA. MiXCR, applied by TCRdb to the 5' RACE reads, yields one record per CDR3 protein. This sample has under 90,000 distinct CDR3 sequences; 10% occur once, and the top ten carry 1.8%. The specimen sequenced was PBMCs. The chain joins TRBV5-5 to TRBJ2-7; D might be TRBD1 (5 bases). The source is a man aged 35 to 55 in good health. The CDR3 DNA reads as TGTGCCAGCAGCTCCCGGACGGACAACTACGAGCAGTACTTC. Amino acid sequence: CASSSRTDNYEQYF. The full variable domain, with the rest looked up from reference TRBV5-5 and TRBJ2-7, is DAGVTQSPTHLIKTRGQQVTLRCSPISGHKSVSWYQQVLGQGPQFIFQYYEKEERGRGNFPDRFSARQFPNYSSELNVNALLLGDSALYLCASSSRTDNYEQYFGPGTRLTVT.